This TCR beta chain was documented in a study of CD8 T cells in Susac syndrome. The CDR3 sequence is 16 residues long. V lost 3 bases to trimming and J lost 0 bases; unmatched junction nucleotides: 7. Germline V lookup: CDR1 LNHDA, CDR2 SQIVND (reference sequence). With random hexamers, reverse transcription was performed on roughly 0.45 to 1 ug of RNA. The method of amplification for TCR beta CDR3 was immunoSEQ multiplex PCR, covering 54 Vbeta and 13 Jbeta. MiXCR, applied by TCRdb to the immunoSEQ multiplex PCR reads, yields one record per CDR3 protein. The table includes 200,000 to 250,000 distinct CDR3 sequences, 80% to 95% detected once.

This clonotype was obtained from a human donor with multiple sclerosis. The sequenced sample was CD4+ T cells from PBMCs. The chain is built from TRBV19 and TRBJ1-2; 7 nucleotides match TRBD1. The CDR3 loop reads CASSIADRPANYGYTF. CDR3 nucleotides: TGTGCCAGTAGTATCGCGGACAGGCCCGCTAACTATGGCTACACCTTC.